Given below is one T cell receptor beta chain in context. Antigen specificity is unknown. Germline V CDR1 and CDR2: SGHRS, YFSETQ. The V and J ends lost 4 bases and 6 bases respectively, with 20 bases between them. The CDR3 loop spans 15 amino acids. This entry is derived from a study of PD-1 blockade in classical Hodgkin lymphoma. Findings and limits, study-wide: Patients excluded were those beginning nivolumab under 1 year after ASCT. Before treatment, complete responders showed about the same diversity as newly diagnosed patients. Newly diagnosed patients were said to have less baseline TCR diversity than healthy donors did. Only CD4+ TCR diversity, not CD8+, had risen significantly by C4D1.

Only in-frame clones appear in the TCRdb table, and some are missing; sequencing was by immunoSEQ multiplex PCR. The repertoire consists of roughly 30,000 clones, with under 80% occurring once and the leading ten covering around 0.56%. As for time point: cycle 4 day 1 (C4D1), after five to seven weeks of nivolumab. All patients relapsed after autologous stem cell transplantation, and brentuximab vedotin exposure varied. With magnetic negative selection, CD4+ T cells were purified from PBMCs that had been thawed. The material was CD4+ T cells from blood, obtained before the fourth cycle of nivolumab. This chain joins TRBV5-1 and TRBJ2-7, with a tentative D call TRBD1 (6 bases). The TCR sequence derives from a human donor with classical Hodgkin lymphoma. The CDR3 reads CASSPDGTPASEQYF. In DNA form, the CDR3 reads TGCGCCAGCAGCCCAGACGGGACACCGGCCTCCGAGCAGTACTTC.